This is a list of T cell receptor beta chains from one sample in a study of cytotoxic CD8 clonotypes in ibrutinib-treated CLL. TCRdb keeps only in-frame clones here, not all; method: immunoSEQ multiplex PCR. Among approximately 200,000 clones listed, over 55% were seen once. The input for sequencing was PBMCs, taken after 24 months of ibrutinib treatment. These receptors were collected from a human donor with chronic lymphocytic leukemia. The CDR3 runs from the conserved cysteine through the conserved F or W. Each record gives: clone size, J gene, D gene, V gene, CDR3 protein, CDR3 DNA. A D gene is named only where the DNA matches it firmly. The size of a clone is reported for some rows only, either as once, few or many, or as a class for expanded clones.

>NA|TRBJ1-5|NA|TRBV5-1
CASSLDGNQPQHF
TGCGCCAGCAGCTTGGACGGCAATCAGCCCCAGCATTTT
>NA|TRBJ2-5|NA|TRBV2
CASSEYTGSGTQYF
TGTGCCAGCAGTGAATACACAGGGAGTGGGACCCAGTACTTC
>NA|TRBJ1-1|NA|TRBV13
CASSSHWGNTEAFF
TGTGCCAGCAGCTCTCACTGGGGGAACACTGAAGCTTTCTTT
>NA|TRBJ2-1|TRBD1|TRBV7-9
CASSHTTGAAYNEQFF
TGTGCCAGCAGCCACACCACAGGGGCGGCCTACAATGAGCAGTTCTTC
>NA|TRBJ1-1|TRBD1|TRBV5-1
CASSDGQGRTEAFF
TGCGCCAGCAGCGACGGACAGGGTAGGACTGAAGCTTTCTTT
>NA|TRBJ2-7|NA|TRBV27
CASSSPGYEQYF
TGTGCCAGCAGTTCCCCGGGCTACGAGCAGTACTTC
>few|TRBJ1-3|NA|TRBV25-1
CASSDAGTSAIYF
TGTGCCAGCAGTGACGCCGGGACCTCAGCCATATATTTT
>NA|TRBJ2-1|NA|TRBV7-3
CASSLIGTLGEQFF
TGTGCCAGCAGCTTAATTGGGACTCTGGGTGAGCAGTTCTTC
>NA|TRBJ1-3|TRBD1|TRBV7-8
CASSPWDSDGNTIYF
TGTGCCAGCAGCCCCTGGGACAGCGATGGAAACACCATATATTTT
>NA|TRBJ2-2|TRBD2|TRBV5-1
CASSLGATSGSFGGELFF
TGCGCCAGCAGCCTGGGTGCCACTAGCGGGAGTTTCGGCGGGGAGCTGTTTTTT
>few|TRBJ1-2|NA|TRBV20-1
CSARRGYTF
TGCAGTGCTAGGCGAGGCTACACCTTC
>few|TRBJ2-1|NA|TRBV18
CASSPRGPPYNEQFF
TGTGCCAGCTCACCTCGGGGTCCCCCCTACAATGAGCAGTTCTTC
>few|TRBJ2-7|TRBD2|TRBV6-1
CASRWTSGNYEQYF
TGTGCCAGCAGATGGACTAGCGGGAACTACGAGCAGTACTTC
>NA|TRBJ2-3|NA|TRBV9
CASSVGLVSDTQYF
TGTGCCAGCAGCGTAGGGCTGGTTAGCGATACGCAGTATTTT
>NA|TRBJ1-2|NA|TRBV15
CATSRSRTEIYGYTF
TGTGCCACCAGCAGATCTAGGACGGAGATCTATGGCTACACCTTC
>NA|TRBJ1-1|NA|TRBV21-1
CASSTIRTEAFF
TGTGCCAGCAGCACAATTCGCACTGAAGCTTTCTTT
>once|TRBJ2-5|NA|TRBV18
CASSRGEETQYF
TGTGCCAGCTCACGGGGGGAAGAGACCCAGTACTTC
>NA|TRBJ1-2|TRBD1|TRBV30
CAWRYSQGAAYGYTF
TGTGCCTGGAGATACTCACAGGGGGCGGCCTATGGCTACACCTTC
>NA|TRBJ2-1|NA|TRBV15
CATSRDWGLNNEQFF
TGTGCCACCAGCAGAGATTGGGGACTGAACAATGAGCAGTTCTTC
>NA|TRBJ2-1|NA|TRBV29-1
CSVLASSYNEQFF
TGCAGCGTTTTAGCCTCATCCTACAATGAGCAGTTCTTC
>NA|TRBJ1-4|NA|TRBV7-6
CASSLVAGNEKLFF
TGTGCCAGCAGCTTGGTTGCTGGTAATGAAAAACTGTTTTTT
>NA|TRBJ2-1|TRBD2|TRBV27
CASSLPASGNNEQFF
TGTGCCAGCAGTTTGCCCGCTAGCGGGAATAATGAGCAGTTCTTC
>NA|TRBJ2-1|NA|TRBV29-1
CSVDGAGSYNEQFF
TGCAGCGTTGATGGAGCGGGTTCCTACAATGAGCAGTTCTTC
>NA|TRBJ2-7|TRBD2|TRBV5-1
CASSLTSGTSYEQYF
TGCGCCAGCAGCTTGACTAGCGGGACCTCCTACGAGCAGTACTTC
>NA|TRBJ2-1|NA|TRBV19
CASSIEEGAFSYNEQFF
TGTGCCAGTAGTATTGAGGAGGGGGCCTTTTCCTACAATGAGCAGTTCTTC
>NA|TRBJ1-2|NA|TRBV5-1
CASSLLGGVVAIQNYGYTF
TGCGCCAGCAGCTTGTTGGGCGGCGTAGTCGCGATCCAAAACTATGGCTACACCTTC
>NA|TRBJ2-7|NA|TRBV4-1
CASSHQPSYEQYF
TGCGCCAGCAGCCATCAGCCCTCCTACGAGCAGTACTTC
>NA|TRBJ2-7|TRBD1|TRBV2
CASSFRTGDYEQYF
TGTGCCAGCAGTTTCCGGACAGGAGACTACGAGCAGTACTTC
>NA|TRBJ1-2|NA|TRBV7-8
CASSLGGNRFFDGYTF
TGTGCCAGCAGCTTAGGCGGGAATAGGTTTTTTGATGGCTACACCTTC
>NA|TRBJ2-1|NA|TRBV7-6
CASSLPGVWIEQFF
TGTGCCAGCAGCTTACCCGGGGTATGGATTGAGCAGTTCTTC